This passage covers 25 T cell receptor beta chains from one sample sequenced in a study of shared clonotypes between healthy human individuals. Positively selected for CCR7, the CD45RO-negative cells used as naive CD8 cells excluded terminally differentiated effector memory CD45RA+ cells. Assay: immunoSEQ multiplex PCR; the TCRdb copy retains only in-frame clones and omits some. The sample has approximately 650,000 clones; around 95% are singletons. The source material was naive CD8+ T cells sorted from blood. The receptors shown here come from a woman aged 30 to 39 in good health.

The chain has TRBV5-4 and TRBJ2-1; no clear D gene. The V end was cut by 2 bases, the J end by 1 base, with 10 bases between. CDR3 length equals 15 residues. The germline V gene encodes CDR1 SGHNT and CDR2 YYREEE (reference sequence). CDR3 DNA sequence: TGTGCCAGCAGCTTAGGTGGGATGTCCTACAATGAGCAGTTCTTC. This codes for CASSLGGMSYNEQFF.

To note about this clone: The same CDR3 can be traced to other DNA sequences in this sample. This chain links TRBV28 with TRBJ1-5; no definite D call. This CDR3 spans 14 amino acids. V was cut by 6 bases and J by 0 bases, with 9 bases left in between. Germline V gene sequence: CDR1 MDHEN, CDR2 SYDVKM. The CDR3, as DNA: TGTGCCAGCAGGAAGGGTTATAGCAATCAGCCCCAGCATTTT. Its protein product is CASRKGYSNQPQHF.

On this clone: Additional DNA sequences in this sample encode the identical CDR3. The V call is TRBV5-6, the J call TRBJ2-5; D is unclear. Germline CDR1 reads SGHDT; CDR2 reads YYEEEE. The CDR3 is 11 amino acids. V gave up 2 bases and J gave up 4 bases, with 3 bases separating them. The DNA for the CDR3 is TGTGCCAGCAGCTTTCTAGAGACCCAGTACTTC. Its translation: CASSFLETQYF.

This clone was seen a single time. The chain carries TRBV28 and TRBJ1-6, with 10 bases fitting TRBD1. Germline lookup yields CDR1 MDHEN and CDR2 SYDVKM. The CDR3 is made up of 20 amino acids. The J segment lost 6 bases and the V segment lost 3 bases, leaving 17 bases of the junction unmatched. CDR3 amino acids: CASSFVLGDRGFYPNSPLHF. For the CDR3, the DNA is TGTGCCAGCAGTTTCGTACTTGGGGACAGGGGTTTTTACCCTAATTCACCCCTCCACTTT.

This chain links TRBV9 with TRBJ2-3, with no clear D. The CDR3 has 12 residues. Between the trimmed V and J ends, which lost 4 bases and 5 bases, there was a span of 8 bases. Germline values: CDR1 SGDLS, CDR2 YYNGEE. CDR3 DNA: TGTGCCAGCAGCCCCCGGCAAGATACGCAGTATTTT. It is translated as CASSPRQDTQYF.

The chain combines TRBV27 with TRBJ2-7; 7 bases line up with TRBD1. CDR3 size: 16 residues. J was trimmed by 3 bases and V by 5 bases; bases with no gene match: 13. CDR1 and CDR2 from the germline V gene are MNHEY and SMNVEV (reference sequence). In DNA, the CDR3 is TGTGCCAGCAGTCATTCAAGCGGACAGGAAGTCTACGAGCAGTACTTC. Encoded protein: CASSHSSGQEVYEQYF.

V usage is TRBV9 and J usage is TRBJ1-1; TRBD1 aligns across 7 bases. The CDR3 runs 15 residues. V gave up 3 bases and J gave up 5 bases; unmatched junction bases: 10. The V gene's germline CDR1 is SGDLS and CDR2 YYNGEE. Written as DNA, the CDR3 is TGTGCCAGCAGCGCGGGAACAGGGGTGGGGACTGAAGCTTTCTTT. Translation gives CASSAGTGVGTEAFF. The full variable domain, rest sourced from reference TRBV9 and TRBJ1-1, is DSGVTQTPKHLITATGQRVTLRCSPRSGDLSVYWYQQSLDQGLQFLIQYYNGEERAKGNILERFSAQQFPDLHSELNLSSLELGDSALYFCASSAGTGVGTEAFFGQGTRLTVV.

The gene calls are TRBV25-1 and TRBJ2-5, with D possibly being TRBD2 (6 bases). The J call may not be correct, given that the DNA end is closer to TRBJ2-7. CDR3 size: 13 residues. CDR1 MGHDK and CDR2 SYGVNS come from the germline V gene. This CDR3 is CASSAGLSYEQYF. As DNA, the CDR3 is TGTGCCAGCAGCGCGGGACTGAGCTACGAGCAGTACTTC.

The J gene is TRBJ2-1, the V gene TRBV19; D tentatively fits TRBD1 or TRBD2 (5 bases each). CDR1 and CDR2 from the germline V gene are LNHDA and SQIVND (reference sequence). The V end lost 4 bases, the J end lost 4 bases, and 17 bases lay between the germline ends. This CDR3 is built from 16 residues. CDR3 loop: CASSNTPGTAYNEQFF. Written as DNA, the CDR3 is TGTGCCAGTAGTAATACCCCCGGGACGGCTTACAATGAGCAGTTCTTC.

The rearrangement links TRBV4-1 to TRBJ2-2; D unresolved. The CDR3 contains 15 residues. Germline assignment: CDR1 MGHRA and CDR2 YSYEKL. The V gene lost 1 base and the J gene lost 5 bases, with 11 bases spanning the gap. CDR3 coding DNA: TGCGCCAGCAGCCAAGTAATTAGGCAAACCGGGGAGCTGTTTTTT. Amino acid sequence: CASSQVIRQTGELFF.

CDR3 DNA sequence: TGCAGCGTTGTCGGGACGCTTTCCTACGAGCAGTACTTC. It translates to CSVVGTLSYEQYF. The rearrangement links TRBV29-1 to TRBJ2-7, with D possibly called TRBD1 or TRBD2 (5 bases each). V was pared by 4 bases and J by 1 base, with 11 bases between. The CDR3 extends over 13 amino acids. Germline CDR1 reads SQVTM; CDR2 reads ANQGSEA.

The chain recombines TRBV9 with TRBJ2-3; 11 nucleotides match TRBD2. There are 17 residues in the CDR3. Germline assignment: CDR1 SGDLS and CDR2 YYNGEE. J gave up 0 bases and V 3 bases, and 6 bases lay outside the gene matches. As DNA, the CDR3 is TGTGCCAGCAGCGATACTTTAGCGGGGGGGAGCACAGATACGCAGTATTTT. Its translation: CASSDTLAGGSTDTQYF.

This clone was recorded at least ten times. Other DNA variants within this sample encode the same CDR3. The rearrangement joins TRBV11-2 to TRBJ2-7; a weak D match, TRBD2 (5 bases). CDR1 is SGHAT, CDR2 FQNNGV, per germline. The length of the CDR3 is 13 residues. Trimming took 3 bases from V and 4 from J, leaving 10 bases between them. In DNA form, the CDR3 reads TGTGCCAGCAGCTTCAGCGGTGATTACGAGCAGTACTTC. This gives the protein CASSFSGDYEQYF.

The J gene is TRBJ2-5, the V gene TRBV27; D possibly corresponds to TRBD2 (5 bases). The J call is in doubt because the DNA end fits TRBJ2-7 better. Per the germline V gene, CDR1 is MNHEY and CDR2 is SMNVEV (reference sequence). The length of the CDR3 is 15 residues. Here the CDR3 reads CASSPAARGSYEQYF. The CDR3 region has the DNA TGTGCCAGCAGCCCAGCGGCACGGGGCTCCTACGAGCAGTACTTC.

The chain employs TRBV7-2 and TRBJ2-1; the D is unclear. CDR1 and CDR2 (germline): SGHTA, FQGNSA. The CDR3 totals 14 residues. Trimming pared 3 bases from V and 2 bases from J, leaving 8 bases between. This CDR3 reads CASSLLGAYNEQFF. In nucleotides, the CDR3 is TGTGCCAGCAGCTTGCTAGGAGCCTACAATGAGCAGTTCTTC.

The J gene is TRBJ2-5, the V gene TRBV28; D is possibly TRBD1 or TRBD2 (5 bases each). The CDR3 has 14 residues. Trimming stripped 3 bases from V and 5 bases from J, with 13 bases between. Germline CDR1 reads MDHEN; CDR2 reads SYDVKM. The CDR3 loop reads CASSFQGARETQYF. The CDR3 region has the DNA TGTGCCAGCAGTTTTCAGGGAGCGCGGGAGACCCAGTACTTC.

The chain has TRBV29-1 and TRBJ2-7, with a weak D call TRBD2 (7 bases). Trimming shortened V by 4 bases and J by 4 bases, and 14 bases separated the two germline ends. Per germline, CDR1 SQVTM and CDR2 ANQGSEA. The length of the CDR3 is 13 residues. CDR3 coding DNA: TGCAGCGTTGGGGAGGGGGTTACATACGAGCAGTACTTC. The encoded protein is CSVGEGVTYEQYF.

The V and J genes are TRBV28 and TRBJ1-6; no clear D gene. The CDR3 contains 15 residues. In germline, CDR1 is MDHEN, CDR2 SYDVKM. Trimming took 2 bases from V and 4 from J, leaving 9 bases between them. The CDR3 DNA is TGTGCCAGCAGTTTACGTACAGCTTATAATTCACCCCTCCACTTT. Residues: CASSLRTAYNSPLHF.

This chain links TRBV2 with TRBJ2-2, with D hard to call. Deletions cut 4 bases from V and 1 base from J, with 10 bases between. Germline CDR1 SNHLY, CDR2 FYNNEI. The CDR3 covers 15 residues. CDR3 residues: CASSADHKNTGELFF. In nucleotides, the CDR3 is TGTGCCAGCAGTGCGGACCACAAGAACACCGGGGAGCTGTTTTTT.

The chain carries TRBV5-1 and TRBJ2-5; TRBD2 aligns across 7 bases. This CDR3 comprises 17 residues. V lost 4 bases, J lost 4 bases, and 16 bases stayed unmatched. Germline V gives CDR1 SGHRS, CDR2 YFSETQ. The CDR3 DNA reads as TGCGCCAGCAGCGCACGAGAAGCGGGAAGGATTTCAGAGACCCAGTACTTC. Protein sequence: CASSAREAGRISETQYF.

J is TRBJ1-5 and V is TRBV7-9; D perhaps matches TRBD1 (6 bases). Trimming removed 3 bases from V and 6 bases from J, with 12 bases in between. Germline-derived CDR1 and CDR2 are SEHNR and FQNEAQ (reference sequence). This CDR3 comprises 14 residues. This chain's CDR3 is CASSFGGAFQPQHF. The DNA of the CDR3 is TGTGCCAGCAGCTTTGGGGGGGCGTTTCAGCCCCAGCATTTT.

The V call is TRBV14, the J call TRBJ2-7; D gene unclear. The length of the CDR3 is 14 residues. Germline lookup yields CDR1 SGHDN and CDR2 FVKESK. Trimming cost V 3 bases and J 5 bases, with 14 bases left between them. CDR3 protein: CASSQYGSPNEQYF. The CDR3 DNA sequence: TGTGCCAGCAGCCAGTACGGTAGTCCTAACGAGCAGTACTTC.

The chain combines TRBV28 with TRBJ1-3; a possible D gene is TRBD1 (6 bases). The CDR3 sequence is 14 residues long. In germline, CDR1 is MDHEN, CDR2 SYDVKM. The germline V and J ends were trimmed by 5 bases and 4 bases, with 12 bases remaining between them. The CDR3: CASSPLQGGNTIYF. CDR3 nucleotide sequence: TGTGCCAGCAGTCCCCTCCAGGGGGGAAACACCATATATTTT.

The rearrangement joins TRBV27 to TRBJ2-7; 9 bases are a match to TRBD1. The germline CDR1 and CDR2 sequences are MNHEY and SMNVEV (reference sequence). This CDR3 region has 14 residues. Trimming cost V 3 bases and J 5 bases; bases outside gene matches: 5. The CDR3 DNA reads as TGTGCCAGCAGTTTGGGACAGGGCTTCCACGAGCAGTACTTC. The encoded protein is CASSLGQGFHEQYF.

The gene calls are TRBV6-5 and TRBJ2-5, with D perhaps TRBD2 (7 bases). The DNA matches TRBJ2-7 better at its end, which makes the J call doubtful. Germline CDR1 is MNHEY and CDR2 is SVGAGI. The CDR3 runs to 12 residues. The CDR3 reads CASSPGGHEQYF. DNA of the CDR3: TGTGCCAGCAGTCCCGGGGGGCACGAGCAGTACTTC.